This T cell receptor beta chain came from a study of blood T cell repertoires in COVID-19. Profiled with immunoSEQ multiplex PCR; TCRdb holds only in-frame clones, not every one. The sample holds just over 90,000 clones; over 60% are singletons and the top ten take roughly 6.6%. The CDR3 length is 16 residues. CDR1 and CDR2 from the germline V gene are MDHEN and SYDVKM. Trimming took 4 bases from V and 4 from J; bases not matched to a gene: 8. This clone has a single count. Sequenced material: peripheral blood. This clonotype originated in a man in his sixties or seventies with acute or convalescent COVID-19. The rearrangement links TRBV28 to TRBJ2-3; 10 bases map to TRBD1. CDR3 nucleotide sequence: TGTGCCAGCAGTTCGACAGGGGGCGCCGAGGCAGATACGCAGTATTTT. Residues: CASSSTGGAEADTQYF.